This T cell receptor beta chain appears in the sequencing data of a study of blood T cells in healthy people across ages. Findings and caveats of the study: Per million T cells, TCR beta diversity dropped roughly linearly as age increased.

This CDR3 has 14 amino acids. Trimming took 5 bases from V and 2 from J, leaving 11 bases between them. Germline values: CDR1 SGHTA, CDR2 FQGNSA. PCR was performed a second time for about 7 to 11 cycles using a sample-barcoded 5' primer and a J-beta primer mix. Using its own MiXCR run on the 5' RACE reads, TCRdb lists one record per CDR3 protein. The table has about 1.1 million distinct CDR3 sequences, 35% to 40% seen once; the top ten hold roughly 13%. This clonotype was seen more than once but under ten times. Its antigen is unknown. This clone may be a read error of a much larger clone one base away.

The origin of this receptor is a man younger than 30 in good health. The chain employs TRBV7-2 and TRBJ2-3, with D uncertain. Sequenced input: blood. The CDR3 DNA reads TGTGCCAGCAGCAGAGCCTTAGACACAGATACGCAGTATTTT. The encoded protein is CASSRALDTDTQYF.